This T cell receptor beta chain is drawn from a study of patients and donors after allogeneic stem cell transplantation (TCRdb year 2020). This clonotype was seen more than once but under ten times. The target of this receptor is not known. The record has no base qualities; no much larger clone is one base away. The library came from RT-PCR. Instrument on record: NextSeq 550. TCRdb reprocessed the public reads (quality trimming at Q25 with fastp, clone calling with MiXCR) and kept in-frame beta chains. Under each unique CDR3 protein, matching rows form one entry showing the most common genes and DNA. The table for this sample lists some 960,000 distinct CDR3 sequences; about a sixth of them were counted only once. The ten largest clones represent around 5.5% of the sample. As encoded in the germline V gene (reference sequence), CDR1 is GTSNPN while CDR2 is SVGIG. V and J lose 3 bases and 8 bases, and a span of 13 bases separates them. From the cysteine up to the phenylalanine, the CDR3 has a length of 12 residues. Only CDR3 DNA remains: 36 bases, in frame from the first base.

The TCR was taken from a human donor who was either an allogeneic HSCT recipient or a stem cell or donor lymphocyte infusion donor (not recorded which). It is not recorded whose cells these are; they may come from a transplant donor. What was sequenced was blood, either unsorted or a sorted T cell fraction (not recorded which). Rearrangement joined TRBV30 to TRBJ1-2, and the D gene may be TRBD1, 5 bases matching. The DNA sequence is given as TGTGCCTGGAGCCCCCAGGGAAAGGGCTACACCTTC. The resulting protein is CAWSPQGKGYTF. When the CDR3 is completed using the reference TRBV30 and TRBJ1-2 genes on either side, the full variable domain is SQTIHQWPATLVQPVGSPLSLECTVEGTSNPNLYWYRQAAGRGLQLLFYSVGIGQISSEVPQNLSASRPQDRQFILSSKKLLLSDSGFYLCAWSPQGKGYTFGSGTRLTVV.